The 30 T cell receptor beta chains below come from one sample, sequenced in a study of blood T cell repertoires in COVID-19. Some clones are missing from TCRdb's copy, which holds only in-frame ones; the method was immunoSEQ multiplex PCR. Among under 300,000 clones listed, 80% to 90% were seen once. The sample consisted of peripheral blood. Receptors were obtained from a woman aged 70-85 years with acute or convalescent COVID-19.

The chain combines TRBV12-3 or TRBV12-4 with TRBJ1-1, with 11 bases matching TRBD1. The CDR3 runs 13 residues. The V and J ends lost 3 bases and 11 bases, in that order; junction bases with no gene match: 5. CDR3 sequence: CASSFEGQGAAFF. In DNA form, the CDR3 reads TGTGCCAGCAGTTTTGAAGGACAGGGGGCGGCTTTCTTT.

The CDR3 coding sequence is TGTGCCAGCAGCCGAGGTACAGGGGAAGTTTATTCACCCCTCCACTTT. Encoded protein: CASSRGTGEVYSPLHF. The chain employs TRBV5-5 and TRBJ1-6, with 7 bases lining up with TRBD1. Germline loops: CDR1 SGHKS, CDR2 YYEKEE (reference sequence). The CDR3 is 16 residues long. J gave up 8 bases and V 4 bases, and 12 bases lay outside the gene matches.

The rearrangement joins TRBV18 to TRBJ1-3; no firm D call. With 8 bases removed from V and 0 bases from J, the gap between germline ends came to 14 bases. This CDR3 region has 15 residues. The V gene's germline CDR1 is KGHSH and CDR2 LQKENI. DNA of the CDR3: TGTGCCAGCGCAATCGGCGGGAGCTCTGGAAACACCATATATTTT. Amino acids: CASAIGGSSGNTIYF.

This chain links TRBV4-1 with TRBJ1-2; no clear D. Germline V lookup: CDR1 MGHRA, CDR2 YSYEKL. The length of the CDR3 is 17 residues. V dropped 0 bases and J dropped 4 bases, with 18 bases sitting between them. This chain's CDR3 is CASSQDPERGPSYGYTF. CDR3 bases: TGCGCCAGCAGCCAAGATCCGGAGCGGGGTCCCTCCTATGGCTACACCTTC.

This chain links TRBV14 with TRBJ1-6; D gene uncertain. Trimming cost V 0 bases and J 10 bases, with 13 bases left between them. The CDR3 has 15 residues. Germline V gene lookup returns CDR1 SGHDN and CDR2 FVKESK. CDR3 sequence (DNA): TGTGCCAGCAGCCAAGAAAACAGCCGTACCTCACCCCTCCACTTT. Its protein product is CASSQENSRTSPLHF.

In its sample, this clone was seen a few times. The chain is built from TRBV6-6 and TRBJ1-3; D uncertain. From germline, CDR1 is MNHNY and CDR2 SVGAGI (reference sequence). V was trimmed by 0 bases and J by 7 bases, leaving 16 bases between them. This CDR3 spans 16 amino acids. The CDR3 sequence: CASSYSIPRWRNTIYF. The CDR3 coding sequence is TGTGCCAGCAGTTACTCGATTCCCCGCTGGAGGAACACCATATATTTT.

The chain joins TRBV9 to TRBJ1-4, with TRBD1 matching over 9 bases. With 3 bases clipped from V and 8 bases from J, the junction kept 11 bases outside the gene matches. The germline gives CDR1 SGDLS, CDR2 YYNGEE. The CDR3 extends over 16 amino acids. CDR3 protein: CASSDYPGTGTEKLFF. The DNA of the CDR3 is TGTGCCAGCAGCGATTACCCCGGGACAGGGACCGAAAAACTGTTTTTT.

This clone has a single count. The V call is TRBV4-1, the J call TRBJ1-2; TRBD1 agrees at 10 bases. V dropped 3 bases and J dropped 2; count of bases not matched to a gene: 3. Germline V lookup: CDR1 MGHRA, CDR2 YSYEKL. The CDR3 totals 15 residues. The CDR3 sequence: CASSHMTGGNYGYTF. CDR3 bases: TGCGCCAGCAGCCATATGACAGGGGGCAACTATGGCTACACCTTC.

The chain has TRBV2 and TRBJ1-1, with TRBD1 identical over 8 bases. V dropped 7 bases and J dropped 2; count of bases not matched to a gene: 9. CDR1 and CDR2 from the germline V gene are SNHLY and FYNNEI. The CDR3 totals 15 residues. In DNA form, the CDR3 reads TGTGCCAGCACCCTGGGACAGGCCCTAAACACTGAAGCTTTCTTT. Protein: CASTLGQALNTEAFF.

This CDR3 is CASSFSAGSNQPQHF. The CDR3 bases are TGTGCCAGCAGCTTTTCGGCAGGGAGCAATCAGCCCCAGCATTTT. J is TRBJ1-5 and V is TRBV7-8; D might be TRBD1 (5 bases). Germline V gives CDR1 SGHVS, CDR2 FQNEAQ. The CDR3 is 15 residues long. The germline V and J ends were trimmed by 3 bases and 1 base, with 10 bases remaining between them. Together with reference TRBV7-8 and TRBJ1-5, the CDR3 gives the full variable domain: GAGVSQSPRYKVAKRGQDVALRCDPISGHVSLFWYQQALGQGPEFLTYFQNEAQLDKSGLPSDRFFAERPEGSVSTLKIQRTQQEDSAVYLCASSFSAGSNQPQHFGDGTRLSIL.

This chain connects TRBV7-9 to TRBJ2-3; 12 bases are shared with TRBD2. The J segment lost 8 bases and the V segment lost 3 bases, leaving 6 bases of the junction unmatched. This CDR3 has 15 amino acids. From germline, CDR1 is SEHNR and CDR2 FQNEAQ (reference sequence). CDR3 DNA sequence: TGTGCCAGCAGCTTGGCTAGCGGGGGGGTAGGTACGCAGTATTTT. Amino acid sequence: CASSLASGGVGTQYF.

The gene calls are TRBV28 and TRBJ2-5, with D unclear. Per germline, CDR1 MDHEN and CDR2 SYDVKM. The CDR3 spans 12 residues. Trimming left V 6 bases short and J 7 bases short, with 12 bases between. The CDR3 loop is CASRNPLGTQYF. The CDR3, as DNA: TGTGCCAGCAGGAACCCCCTAGGGACCCAGTACTTC.

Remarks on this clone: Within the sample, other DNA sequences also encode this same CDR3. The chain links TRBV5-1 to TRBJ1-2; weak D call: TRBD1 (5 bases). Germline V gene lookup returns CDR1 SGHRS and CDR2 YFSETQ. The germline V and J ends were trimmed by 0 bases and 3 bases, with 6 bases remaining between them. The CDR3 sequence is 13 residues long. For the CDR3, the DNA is TGCGCCAGCAGCTTGGCGGGGGACTATGGCTACACCTTC. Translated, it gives CASSLAGDYGYTF.

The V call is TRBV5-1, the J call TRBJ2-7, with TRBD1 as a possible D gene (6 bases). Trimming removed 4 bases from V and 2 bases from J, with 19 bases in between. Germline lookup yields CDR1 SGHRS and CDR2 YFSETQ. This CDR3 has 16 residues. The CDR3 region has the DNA TGCGCCAGCAGCCCCCCATGGACAGCGAACCCCTACGAGCAGTACTTC. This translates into CASSPPWTANPYEQYF.

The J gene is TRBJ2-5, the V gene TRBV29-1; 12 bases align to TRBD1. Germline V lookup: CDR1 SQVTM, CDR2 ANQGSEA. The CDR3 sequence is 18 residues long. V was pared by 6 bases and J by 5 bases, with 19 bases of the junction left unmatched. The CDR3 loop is CSVAFGTGGRSRWETQYF. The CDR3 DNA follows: TGCAGCGTCGCCTTCGGGACAGGGGGCAGGAGTCGTTGGGAGACCCAGTACTTC.

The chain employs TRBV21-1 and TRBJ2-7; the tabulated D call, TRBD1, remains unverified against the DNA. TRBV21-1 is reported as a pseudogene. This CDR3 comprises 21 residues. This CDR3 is CASSKARPEIKTGSPSYEQYF. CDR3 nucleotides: TGTGCCAGCAGCAAAGCGCGACCGGAGATAAAAACAGGCTCCCCTTCTTACGAGCAGTACTTC.

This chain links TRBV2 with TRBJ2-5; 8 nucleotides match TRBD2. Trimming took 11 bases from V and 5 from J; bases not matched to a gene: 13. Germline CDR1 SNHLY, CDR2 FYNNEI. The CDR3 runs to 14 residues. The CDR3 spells CAGQRAGGVETQYF. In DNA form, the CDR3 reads TGTGCCGGACAGAGGGCGGGGGGCGTGGAGACCCAGTACTTC.

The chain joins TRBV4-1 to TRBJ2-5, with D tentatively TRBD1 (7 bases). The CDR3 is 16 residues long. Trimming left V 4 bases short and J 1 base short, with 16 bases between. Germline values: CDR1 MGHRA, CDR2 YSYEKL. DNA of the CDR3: TGCGCCAGCAGCCCGGCAGGGGGGTACCGCCAAGAGACCCAGTACTTC. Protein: CASSPAGGYRQETQYF.

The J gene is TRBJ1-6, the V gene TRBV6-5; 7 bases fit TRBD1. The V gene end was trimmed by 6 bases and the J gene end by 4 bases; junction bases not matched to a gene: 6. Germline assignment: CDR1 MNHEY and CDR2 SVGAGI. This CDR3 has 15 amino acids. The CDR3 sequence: CASSRYRGYNSPLHF. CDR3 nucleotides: TGTGCCAGCAGCCGATACAGGGGATATAATTCACCCCTCCACTTT.

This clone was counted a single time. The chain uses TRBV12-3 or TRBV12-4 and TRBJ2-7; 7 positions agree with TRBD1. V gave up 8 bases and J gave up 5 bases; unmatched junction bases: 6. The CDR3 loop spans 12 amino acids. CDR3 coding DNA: TGTGCCAGCGGGAGACAGGGTAACGAGCAGTACTTC. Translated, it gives CASGRQGNEQYF.

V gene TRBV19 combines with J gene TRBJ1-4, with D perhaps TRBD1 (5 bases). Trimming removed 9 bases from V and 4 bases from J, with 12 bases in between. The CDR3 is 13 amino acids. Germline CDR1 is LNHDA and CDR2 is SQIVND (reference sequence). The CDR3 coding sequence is TGTGCCAGCCGGACAACCGATAATGAAAAACTGTTTTTT. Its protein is CASRTTDNEKLFF.

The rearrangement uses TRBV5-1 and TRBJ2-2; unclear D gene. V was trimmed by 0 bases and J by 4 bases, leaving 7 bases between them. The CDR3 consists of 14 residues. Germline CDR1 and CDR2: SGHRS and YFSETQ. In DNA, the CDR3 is TGCGCCAGCAGCTTGGATGGCACCACCGGGGAGCTGTTTTTT. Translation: CASSLDGTTGELFF.

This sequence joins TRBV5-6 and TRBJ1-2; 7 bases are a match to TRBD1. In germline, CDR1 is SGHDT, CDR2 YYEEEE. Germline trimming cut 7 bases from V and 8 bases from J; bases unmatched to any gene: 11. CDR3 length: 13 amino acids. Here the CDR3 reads CASGDTGAQGYTF. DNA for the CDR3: TGTGCCAGCGGCGATACAGGGGCCCAGGGCTACACCTTC.

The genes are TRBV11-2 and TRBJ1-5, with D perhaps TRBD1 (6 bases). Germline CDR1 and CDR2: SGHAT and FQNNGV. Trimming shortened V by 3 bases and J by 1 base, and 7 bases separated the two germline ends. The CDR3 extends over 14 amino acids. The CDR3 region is CASSFQGSNQPQHF. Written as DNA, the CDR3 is TGTGCCAGCAGCTTTCAGGGGAGCAATCAGCCCCAGCATTTT.

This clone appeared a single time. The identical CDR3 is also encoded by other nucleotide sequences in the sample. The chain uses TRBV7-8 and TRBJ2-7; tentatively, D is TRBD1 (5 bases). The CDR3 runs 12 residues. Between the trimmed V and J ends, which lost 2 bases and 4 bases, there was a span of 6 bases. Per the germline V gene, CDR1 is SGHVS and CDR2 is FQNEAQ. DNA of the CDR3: TGTGCCAGCAGCTTACAGGGTTACGAGCAGTACTTC. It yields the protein CASSLQGYEQYF.

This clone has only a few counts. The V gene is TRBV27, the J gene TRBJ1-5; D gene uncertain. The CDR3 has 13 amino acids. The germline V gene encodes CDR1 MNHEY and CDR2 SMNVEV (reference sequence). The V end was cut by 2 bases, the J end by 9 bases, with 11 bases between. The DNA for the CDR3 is TGTGCCAGCAGTTTAGCGGGAGGCGGGCCCCAGCATTTT. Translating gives CASSLAGGGPQHF.

CDR3 bases: TGTGCCAGCAGCTTAGCAGCCCCCGGGAGCGGCTACACCTTC. It translates to CASSLAAPGSGYTF. V and J are TRBV11-2 and TRBJ1-2; D gene unclear. The V and J ends lost 1 base and 8 bases respectively, with 14 bases between them. The CDR3 spans 14 residues. CDR1 is SGHAT, CDR2 FQNNGV, per germline.

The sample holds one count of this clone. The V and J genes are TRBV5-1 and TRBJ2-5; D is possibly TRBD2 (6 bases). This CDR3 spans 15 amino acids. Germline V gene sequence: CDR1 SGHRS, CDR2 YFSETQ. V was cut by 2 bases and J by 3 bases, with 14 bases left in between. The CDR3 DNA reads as TGCGCCAGCAGCTTTGATTCCGGGAGTAAAGAGACCCAGTACTTC. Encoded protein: CASSFDSGSKETQYF.

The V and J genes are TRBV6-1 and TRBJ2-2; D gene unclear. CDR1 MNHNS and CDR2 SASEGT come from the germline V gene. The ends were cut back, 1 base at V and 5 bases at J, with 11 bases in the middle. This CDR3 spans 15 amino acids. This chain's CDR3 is CASSEGRFGTGELFF. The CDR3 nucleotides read TGTGCCAGCAGTGAAGGGCGATTCGGGACCGGGGAGCTGTTTTTT.

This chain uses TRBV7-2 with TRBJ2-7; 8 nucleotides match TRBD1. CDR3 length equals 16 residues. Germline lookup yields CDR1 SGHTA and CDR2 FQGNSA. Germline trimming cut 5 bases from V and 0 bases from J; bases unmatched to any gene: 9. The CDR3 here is CASSLNPGTGSYEQYF. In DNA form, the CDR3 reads TGTGCCAGCAGCCTCAACCCCGGGACAGGCTCCTACGAGCAGTACTTC.